The T cell receptor (beta chain) described here comes from a study of blood T cell repertoires in COVID-19. Study context: There were acute and convalescent COVID-19 samples, and they came from the United States, Italy and Spain.

V gave up 2 bases and J gave up 4 bases, with 8 bases separating them. CDR1 and CDR2 from the germline V gene are SGHVS and FQNEAQ. The CDR3 covers 13 residues. Original analysis: Estimation of nucleated cell counts relied on the amplification of reference gene primers. Profiled with immunoSEQ multiplex PCR; TCRdb holds only in-frame clones, not every one. That table is the source of V, J and clone size, and D and trimming were worked out from the DNA. This table has 160,000 or so clones, around 85% appearing once. Sequenced: peripheral blood. The chain carries TRBV7-8 and TRBJ1-2; TRBD1 might be the D (5 bases). The TCR sequence derives from a woman in her seventies with acute or convalescent COVID-19. The CDR3 loop reads CASSLNRIYGYTF. The CDR3 region has the DNA TGTGCCAGCAGCTTAAACAGGATCTATGGCTACACCTTC.